Shown below are 9 T cell receptor beta chains from a single sample sequenced in a study of cytomegalovirus exposure and HLA in healthy donors. 60 Vbeta and 13 Jbeta primers were used in PCR. Profiled with immunoSEQ multiplex PCR; TCRdb holds only in-frame clones, not every one. This sample has more than 100,000 clones, with roughly 80% found just once. The sample consisted of PBMCs. The source of these receptors is a woman aged 60-75 years in good health and CMV-seronegative.

This clone has a single count. The chain has TRBV7-9 and TRBJ2-3; D may be TRBD1 (6 bases). V lost 1 base and J lost 1, with 15 bases in between. Germline-derived CDR1 and CDR2 are SEHNR and FQNEAQ (reference sequence). CDR3 length: 17 residues. The DNA of the CDR3 is TGTGCCAGCAGCTTAGGTGCCATGGGACACCGCACAGATACGCAGTATTTT. Protein sequence: CASSLGAMGHRTDTQYF.

V usage is TRBV21-1 and J usage is TRBJ1-6. TRBV21-1 is tagged as a pseudogene. The CDR3 has 16 amino acids. The CDR3 reads CASSPRAGGYNSPLHF. The CDR3 DNA is TGTGCCAGCAGCCCGCGGGCCGGGGGCTATAATTCACCCCTCCACTTT.

The V call is TRBV4-1, the J call TRBJ1-1; D possibly corresponds to TRBD1 (6 bases). V was pared by 0 bases and J by 6 bases, with 23 bases between. The CDR3 spans 18 residues. Germline CDR1 MGHRA, CDR2 YSYEKL. Here the CDR3 DNA reads TGCGCCAGCAGCCAAGAGCCCCCGGGACAAAATCCCGACCCTGAAGCTTTCTTT. It translates to CASSQEPPGQNPDPEAFF.

This chain connects TRBV7-2 to TRBJ1-2; tentative D call: TRBD1 (6 bases). This CDR3 contains 14 residues. Germline CDR1 is SGHTA and CDR2 is FQGNSA. Deletions cut 5 bases from V and 7 bases from J, with 17 bases between. The CDR3, as DNA: TGTGCCAGCAGCCCCCCCGGGGGGCGGGGTGGCTACACCTTC. Translation gives CASSPPGGRGGYTF.

The J gene is TRBJ2-7, the V gene TRBV5-1; D might be TRBD1 (6 bases). Trimming took 2 bases from V and 5 from J, leaving 14 bases between them. Germline V CDR1 and CDR2: SGHRS, YFSETQ. The CDR3 is made up of 14 amino acids. CDR3 protein: CASSLGGADHEQYF. CDR3 nucleotides: TGCGCCAGCAGCTTAGGGGGAGCGGACCACGAGCAGTACTTC.

In its sample, this clone was seen once. This chain connects TRBV19 to TRBJ2-3; D is uncertain. The V end lost 2 bases, the J end lost 0 bases, and 12 bases lay between the germline ends. Germline V gives CDR1 LNHDA, CDR2 SQIVND (reference sequence). This CDR3 has 16 residues. CDR3 in amino acids: CASSITLHSSTDTQYF. The DNA of the CDR3 is TGTGCCAGTAGTATAACCCTCCACTCTAGCACAGATACGCAGTATTTT.

The V and J genes are TRBV5-1 and TRBJ2-2; 12 nucleotides match TRBD1. With 4 bases clipped from V and 7 bases from J, the junction kept 11 bases outside the gene matches. CDR1 SGHRS and CDR2 YFSETQ come from the germline V gene. The CDR3 length is 17 residues. The CDR3 DNA is TGCGCCAGCAGCCCCGGCCCGGGACAGGGGGCGGTCGGGGAGCTGTTTTTT. Protein product: CASSPGPGQGAVGELFF. Drawing the rest from reference TRBV5-1 and TRBJ2-2, the complete variable domain is KAGVTQTPRYLIKTRGQQVTLSCSPISGHRSVSWYQQTPGQGLQFLFEYFSETQRNKGNFPGRFSGRQFSNSRSEMNVSTLELGDSALYLCASSPGPGQGAVGELFFGEGSRLTVL.

The rearrangement links TRBV5-3 to TRBJ2-3; 9 bases align to TRBD2. TRBV5-3 is an ORF; its function is uncertain. This CDR3 spans 17 amino acids. The V segment lost 0 bases and the J segment 3 bases; nucleotides outside the gene matches: 8. The CDR3 reads CARSLAVAGGPTDTQYF. CDR3 coding DNA: TGTGCCAGAAGCTTGGCTGTCGCGGGAGGGCCGACAGATACGCAGTATTTT.

V and J are TRBV28 and TRBJ2-7; D possibly corresponds to TRBD1 (6 bases). This CDR3 is built from 13 residues. From germline, CDR1 is MDHEN and CDR2 SYDVKM. V was clipped by 4 bases and J by 3 bases, with 10 bases between them. CDR3 protein: CASSWDTYYEQYF. CDR3 DNA: TGTGCCAGCAGTTGGGACACCTACTACGAGCAGTACTTC.